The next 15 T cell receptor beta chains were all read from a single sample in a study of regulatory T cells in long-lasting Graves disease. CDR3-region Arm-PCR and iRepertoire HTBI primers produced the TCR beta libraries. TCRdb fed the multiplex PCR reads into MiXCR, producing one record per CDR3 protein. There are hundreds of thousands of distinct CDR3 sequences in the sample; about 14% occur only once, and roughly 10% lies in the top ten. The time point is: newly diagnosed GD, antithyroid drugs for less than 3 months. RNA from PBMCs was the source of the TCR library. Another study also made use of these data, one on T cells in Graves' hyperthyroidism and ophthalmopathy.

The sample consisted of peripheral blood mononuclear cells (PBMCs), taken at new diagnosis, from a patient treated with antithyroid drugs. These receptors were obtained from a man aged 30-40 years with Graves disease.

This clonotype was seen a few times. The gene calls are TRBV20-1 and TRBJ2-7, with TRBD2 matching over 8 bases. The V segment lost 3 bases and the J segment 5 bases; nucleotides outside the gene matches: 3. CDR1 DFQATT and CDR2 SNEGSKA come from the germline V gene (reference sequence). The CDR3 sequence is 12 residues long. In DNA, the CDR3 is TGCAGTGCTAGCGGGGGGGGACACGAGCAGTACTTC. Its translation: CSASGGGHEQYF.

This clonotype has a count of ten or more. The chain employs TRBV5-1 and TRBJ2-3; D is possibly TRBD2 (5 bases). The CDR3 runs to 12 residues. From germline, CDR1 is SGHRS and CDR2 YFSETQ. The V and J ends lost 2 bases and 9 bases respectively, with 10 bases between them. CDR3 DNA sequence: TGCGCCAGCAGCTTCACGTGGGAGACGCAGTATTTT. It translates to CASSFTWETQYF.

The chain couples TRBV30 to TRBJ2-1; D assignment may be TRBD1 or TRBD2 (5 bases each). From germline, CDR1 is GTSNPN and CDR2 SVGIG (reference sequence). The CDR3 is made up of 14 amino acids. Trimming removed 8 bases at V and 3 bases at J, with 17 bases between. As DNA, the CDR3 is TGTGCCGGGGCTGAGGGTCTACTCTACAATGAGCAGTTCTTC. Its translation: CAGAEGLLYNEQFF.

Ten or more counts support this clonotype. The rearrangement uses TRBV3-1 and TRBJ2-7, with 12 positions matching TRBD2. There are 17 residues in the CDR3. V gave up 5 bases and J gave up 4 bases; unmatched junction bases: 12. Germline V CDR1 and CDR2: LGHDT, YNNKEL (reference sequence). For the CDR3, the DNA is TGTGCCAGCAGCAAAAGACTAGCGGGAGAAAATCGGTACGAGCAGTACTTC. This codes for CASSKRLAGENRYEQYF.

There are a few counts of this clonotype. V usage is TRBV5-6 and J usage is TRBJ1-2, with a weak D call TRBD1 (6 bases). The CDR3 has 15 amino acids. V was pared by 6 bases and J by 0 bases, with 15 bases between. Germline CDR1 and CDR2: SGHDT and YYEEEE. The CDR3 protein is CASTMDSLTNYGYTF. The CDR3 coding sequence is TGTGCCAGCACCATGGACAGTTTAACTAACTATGGCTACACCTTC.

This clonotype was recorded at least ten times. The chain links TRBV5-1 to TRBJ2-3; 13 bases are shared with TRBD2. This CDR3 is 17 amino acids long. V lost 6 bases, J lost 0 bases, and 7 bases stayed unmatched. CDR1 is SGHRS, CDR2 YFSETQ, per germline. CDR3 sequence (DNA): TGCGCCAGCACTCAGGGGACTAGCGGGACTAGCACAGATACGCAGTATTTT. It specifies CASTQGTSGTSTDTQYF.

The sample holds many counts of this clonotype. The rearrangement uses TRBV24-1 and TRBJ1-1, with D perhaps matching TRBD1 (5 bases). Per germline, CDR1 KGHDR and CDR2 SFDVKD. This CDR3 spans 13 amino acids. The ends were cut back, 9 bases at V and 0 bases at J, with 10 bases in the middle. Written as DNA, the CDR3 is TGTGCCACCTCAGGGCCAATGAACACTGAAGCTTTCTTT. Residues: CATSGPMNTEAFF.

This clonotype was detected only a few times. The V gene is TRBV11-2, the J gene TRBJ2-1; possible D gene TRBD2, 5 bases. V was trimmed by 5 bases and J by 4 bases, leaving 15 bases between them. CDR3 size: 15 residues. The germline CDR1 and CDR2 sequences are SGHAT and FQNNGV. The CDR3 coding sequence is TGTGCCAGCAGCCCCCTATATGGACTGTACAATGAGCAGTTCTTC. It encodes CASSPLYGLYNEQFF.

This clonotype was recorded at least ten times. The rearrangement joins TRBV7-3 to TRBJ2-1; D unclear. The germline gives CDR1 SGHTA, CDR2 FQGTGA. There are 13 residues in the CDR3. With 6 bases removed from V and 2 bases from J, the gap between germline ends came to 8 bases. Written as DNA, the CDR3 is TGTGCCAGCAGGGGATTCCCCTACAATGAGCAGTTCTTC. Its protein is CASRGFPYNEQFF.

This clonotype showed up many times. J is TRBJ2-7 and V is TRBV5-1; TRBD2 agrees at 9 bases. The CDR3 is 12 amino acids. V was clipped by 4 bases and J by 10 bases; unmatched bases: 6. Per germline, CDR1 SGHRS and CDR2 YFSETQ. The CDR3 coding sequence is TGCGCCAGCAGCGACGGACTAGCGAAACAGTACTTC. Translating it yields CASSDGLAKQYF.

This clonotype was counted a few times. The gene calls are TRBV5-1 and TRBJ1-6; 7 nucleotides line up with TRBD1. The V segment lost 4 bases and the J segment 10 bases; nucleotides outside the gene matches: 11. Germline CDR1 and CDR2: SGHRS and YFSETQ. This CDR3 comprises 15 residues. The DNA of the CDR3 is TGCGCCAGCAGCCTTGGGGGGACAGTCACGTCACCCCTCCACTTT. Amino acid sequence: CASSLGGTVTSPLHF.

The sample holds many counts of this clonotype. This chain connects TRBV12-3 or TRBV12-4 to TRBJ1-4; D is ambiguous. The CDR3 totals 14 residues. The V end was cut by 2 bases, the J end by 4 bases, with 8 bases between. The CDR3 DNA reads TGTGCCAGCAGTTTACACAACAGTAATGAAAAACTGTTTTTT. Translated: CASSLHNSNEKLFF.

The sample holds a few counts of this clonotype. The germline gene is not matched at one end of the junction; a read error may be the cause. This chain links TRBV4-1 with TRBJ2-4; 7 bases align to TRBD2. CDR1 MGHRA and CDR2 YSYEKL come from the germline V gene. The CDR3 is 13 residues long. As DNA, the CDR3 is TGCGCCAGCAGCCAAGATGTGGGGAGGGTTGGGGACTTC. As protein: CASSQDVGRVGDF.

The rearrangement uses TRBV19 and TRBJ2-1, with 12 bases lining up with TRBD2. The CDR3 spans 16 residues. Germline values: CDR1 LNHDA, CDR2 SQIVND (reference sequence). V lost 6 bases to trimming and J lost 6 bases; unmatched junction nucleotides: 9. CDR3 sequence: CASRMTLAGGPNEQFF. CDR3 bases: TGTGCCAGTAGGATGACACTAGCGGGAGGCCCCAATGAGCAGTTCTTC. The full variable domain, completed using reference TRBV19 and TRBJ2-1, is DGGITQSPKYLFRKEGQNVTLSCEQNLNHDAMYWYRQDPGQGLRLIYYSQIVNDFQKGDIAEGYSVSREKKESFPLTVTSAQKNPTAFYLCASRMTLAGGPNEQFFGPGTRLTVL.

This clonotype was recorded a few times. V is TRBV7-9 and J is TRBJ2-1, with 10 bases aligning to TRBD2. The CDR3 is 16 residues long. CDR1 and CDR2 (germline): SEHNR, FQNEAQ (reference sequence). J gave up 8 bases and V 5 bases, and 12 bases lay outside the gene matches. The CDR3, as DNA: TGTGCCAGCAGCCCGCTAGCGGGAGTAGGAAATGATGAGCAGTTCTTC. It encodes CASSPLAGVGNDEQFF.